The entry below describes one TCR beta chain. Treatment described: approximately 18 received Ad26.COV2.S at low or high dose, single or two shots; about 5 received placebo; per-sample allocation not given. Following the first vaccine or placebo injection, samples were taken on day 63. V shed 5 bases, J shed 2 bases, and the junction held 7 bases outside the gene matches. Germline CDR1 LNHNV, CDR2 YYDKDF (reference sequence). CDR3 size: 16 residues. Profiling relied on immunoSEQ multiplex PCR, and the TCRdb table lists in-frame clones only, not all of them. The repertoire has over 400,000 clones, 89% of them found once; the top ten carry approximately 2.5%. The sample is drawn from a study of Ad26.COV2.S vaccination and SARS-CoV-2 variants.

This clonotype was sampled from a person aged 18-65 years who received the Ad26.COV2.S COVID-19 vaccine or a placebo. The chain is built from TRBV15 and TRBJ2-5, with TRBD2 matching over 11 bases. The source material was peripheral blood, sampled in a trial of Ad26.COV2.S vaccine versus placebo. DNA of the CDR3: TGTGCCACCAGCCTGGGACTAGCGGAGAATCAAGAGACCCAGTACTTC. Its translation: CATSLGLAENQETQYF.